One sample yielded the 9 T cell receptor beta chains listed below, sequenced in a study of CD8 T cells in ankylosing spondylitis. TCRdb recomputed calls from the 5' RACE reads with MiXCR, one row per CDR3 protein. The sample includes under 250,000 distinct CDR3 sequences, approximately 24% of them seen just once. The material sequenced was blood, either unsorted or a sorted T cell fraction (not recorded which). The receptors originated from a male donor with ankylosing spondylitis or in good health (not recorded which).

V and J are TRBV6-5 and TRBJ2-7; the D gene is possibly TRBD1 (5 bases). V shed 11 bases and J shed 8 bases, with 16 bases lying between them. This CDR3 spans 11 amino acids. Germline CDR1 and CDR2: MNHEY and SVGAGI. The CDR3 sequence is CASRDSVKQYF. CDR3 nucleotides: TGTGCCTCCCGAGACAGTGTGAAGCAGTACTTC.

This clonotype occurred a few times. The chain links TRBV20-1 to TRBJ2-7; TRBD2 agrees at 8 bases. Trimming at V came to 5 bases and at J to 1 base, leaving 13 bases not matched to a gene. This CDR3 spans 16 amino acids. Germline-derived CDR1 and CDR2 are DFQATT and SNEGSKA (reference sequence). The CDR3 DNA reads TGCAGTGCTTCCGCCCCGACTAGCGCCATATCCTACGAGCAGTACTTC. Translation: CSASAPTSAISYEQYF.

This clonotype has at least ten counts. The chain carries TRBV24-1 and TRBJ2-3; 7 nucleotides line up with TRBD2. The CDR3 is 12 amino acids. Germline V lookup: CDR1 KGHDR, CDR2 SFDVKD. V trimming: 2 bases; J trimming: 11 bases; junction bases outside the gene matches: 3. CDR3 sequence: CATSDSGREQYF. The DNA for the CDR3 is TGTGCCACCAGTGATTCTGGGAGGGAGCAGTATTTT.

This clonotype was detected ten times or more. The V call is TRBV4-1, the J call TRBJ2-1, with 11 bases identical to TRBD2. Trimming removed 0 bases from V and 5 bases from J; junction bases left unmatched: 15. The CDR3 length is 20 residues. The germline CDR1 and CDR2 sequences are MGHRA and YSYEKL. The CDR3 here is CASSQDFSGSSGRSNNEQFF. CDR3 DNA: TGCGCCAGCAGCCAAGATTTCTCCGGGTCTAGCGGGAGGAGCAACAATGAGCAGTTCTTC.

This clonotype was found many times. V usage is TRBV12-3 or TRBV12-4 and J usage is TRBJ1-3, with D perhaps matching TRBD1 (5 bases). V lost 7 bases and J lost 3, with 10 bases in between. CDR3 length equals 13 residues. Written as DNA, the CDR3 is TGTGCCAGCAACCACAGGATTGGAAACACCATATATTTT. Translation: CASNHRIGNTIYF.

Note on this clonotype: A read error may explain this, as a much larger clone is one base away. The gene calls are TRBV5-4 and TRBJ1-3, with D perhaps matching TRBD1 (5 bases). Germline V gene sequence: CDR1 SGHNT, CDR2 YYREEE (reference sequence). The CDR3 totals 15 residues. CDR3 in DNA: TGTGCCAGCAGCTTGGCACAGGACTCTGGAAACACCACATATTTT. Its translation: CASSLAQDSGNTTYF. Looking up the rest from reference TRBV5-4 and TRBJ1-3 gives the full variable domain: ETGVTQSPTHLIKTRGQQVTLRCSSQSGHNTVSWYQQALGQGPQFIFQYYREEENGRGNFPPRFSGLQFPNYSSELNVNALELDDSALYLCASSLAQDSGNTTYFGEGSWLTVV.

The chain links TRBV10-3 to TRBJ2-7, with TRBD1 as a possible D gene (5 bases). Germline assignment: CDR1 ENHRY and CDR2 SYGVKD. The CDR3 length is 16 residues. Trimming cost V 4 bases and J 7 bases, with 23 bases left between them. The CDR3 is CAISVSGAEISAEQYF. CDR3 DNA: TGTGCCATCAGTGTCTCTGGGGCTGAGATATCGGCGGAGCAGTACTTC.

This clonotype showed up many times. The J gene is TRBJ2-1, the V gene TRBV24-1; 8 nucleotides line up with TRBD2. The CDR3 consists of 15 residues. J was trimmed by 5 bases and V by 5 bases; bases with no gene match: 7. The germline CDR1 and CDR2 sequences are KGHDR and SFDVKD. CDR3 coding DNA: TGTGCCACCAGTGCCCCGGGACTAGGCCACAATGAGCAGTTCTTC. Translated, it gives CATSAPGLGHNEQFF.

The sample holds many counts of this clonotype. This chain links TRBV5-1 with TRBJ2-7, with 13 bases fitting TRBD2. The CDR3 consists of 17 residues. V was pared by 3 bases and J by 5 bases, with 11 bases of the junction left unmatched. Per germline, CDR1 SGHRS and CDR2 YFSETQ. The CDR3 nucleotides are TGCGCCAGCAGCTCGGAGGGTACTAGCGGGAGGGCCCACGAGCAGTACTTC. It codes for CASSSEGTSGRAHEQYF. The full variable domain, completed using reference TRBV5-1 and TRBJ2-7, is KAGVTQTPRYLIKTRGQQVTLSCSPISGHRSVSWYQQTPGQGLQFLFEYFSETQRNKGNFPGRFSGRQFSNSRSEMNVSTLELGDSALYLCASSSEGTSGRAHEQYFGPGTRLTVT.